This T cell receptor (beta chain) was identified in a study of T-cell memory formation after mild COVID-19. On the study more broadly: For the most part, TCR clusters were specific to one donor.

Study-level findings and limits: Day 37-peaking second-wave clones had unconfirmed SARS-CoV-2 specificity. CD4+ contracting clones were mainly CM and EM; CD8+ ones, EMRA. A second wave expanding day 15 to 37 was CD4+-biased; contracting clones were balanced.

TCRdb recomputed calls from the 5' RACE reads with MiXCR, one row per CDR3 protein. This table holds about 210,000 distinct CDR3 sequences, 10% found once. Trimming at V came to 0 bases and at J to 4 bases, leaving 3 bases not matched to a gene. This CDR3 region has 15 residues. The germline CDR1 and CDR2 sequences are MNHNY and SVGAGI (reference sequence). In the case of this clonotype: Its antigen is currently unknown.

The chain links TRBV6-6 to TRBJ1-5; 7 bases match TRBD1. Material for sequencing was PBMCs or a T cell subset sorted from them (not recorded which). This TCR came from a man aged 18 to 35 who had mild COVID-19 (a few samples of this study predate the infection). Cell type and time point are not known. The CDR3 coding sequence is TGTGCCAGCAGTTACTCCCGGGACAGAAATCAGCCCCAGCATTTT. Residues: CASSYSRDRNQPQHF.